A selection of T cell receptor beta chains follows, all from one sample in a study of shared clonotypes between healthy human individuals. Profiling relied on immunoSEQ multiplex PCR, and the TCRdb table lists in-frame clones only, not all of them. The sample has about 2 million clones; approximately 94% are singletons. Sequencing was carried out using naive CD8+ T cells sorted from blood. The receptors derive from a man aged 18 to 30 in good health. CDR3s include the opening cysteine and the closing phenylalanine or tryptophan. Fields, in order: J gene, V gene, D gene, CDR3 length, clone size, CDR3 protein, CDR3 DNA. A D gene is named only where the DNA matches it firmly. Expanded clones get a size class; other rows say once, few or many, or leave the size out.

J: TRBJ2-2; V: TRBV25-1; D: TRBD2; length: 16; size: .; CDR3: CASSDQGSGITGELFF; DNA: TGTGCCAGCAGTGACCAAGGTAGCGGGATCACCGGGGAGCTGTTTTTT
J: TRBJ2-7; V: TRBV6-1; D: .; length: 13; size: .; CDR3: CASSELGADEQYF; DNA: TGTGCCAGCAGTGAACTGGGGGCCGACGAGCAGTACTTC
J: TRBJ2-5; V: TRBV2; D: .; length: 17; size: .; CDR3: CASSEFFGTLEWETQYF; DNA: TGTGCCAGCAGTGAATTCTTCGGAACCCTCGAATGGGAGACCCAGTACTTC
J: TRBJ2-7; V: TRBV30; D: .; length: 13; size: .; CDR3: CAWSGGTGYEQYF; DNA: TGTGCCTGGAGTGGGGGCACTGGCTACGAGCAGTACTTC
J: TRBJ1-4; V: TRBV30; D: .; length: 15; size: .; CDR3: CAWNPSGSFGEKLFF; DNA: TGTGCCTGGAATCCCTCGGGGAGCTTCGGTGAAAAACTGTTTTTT
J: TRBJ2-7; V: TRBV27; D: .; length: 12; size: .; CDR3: CASSLNGYEQYF; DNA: TGTGCCAGCAGTCTCAATGGGTACGAGCAGTACTTC
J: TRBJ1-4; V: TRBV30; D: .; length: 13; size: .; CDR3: CAWSVTANEKLFF; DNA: TGTGCCTGGAGTGTGACAGCGAATGAAAAACTGTTTTTT
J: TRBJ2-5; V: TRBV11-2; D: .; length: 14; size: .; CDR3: CASSLSWGKETQYF; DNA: TGTGCCAGCAGCCTCTCTTGGGGGAAAGAGACCCAGTACTTC
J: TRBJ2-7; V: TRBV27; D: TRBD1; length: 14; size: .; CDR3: CASRPGQGNLGQYF; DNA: TGTGCCAGCAGGCCGGGACAGGGCAACTTGGGGCAGTACTTC
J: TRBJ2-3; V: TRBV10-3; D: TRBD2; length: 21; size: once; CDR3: CAISESGLVPLPLLAQDTQYF; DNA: TGTGCCATCAGTGAGTCGGGACTAGTACCACTCCCCCTTTTAGCACAAGATACGCAGTATTTT
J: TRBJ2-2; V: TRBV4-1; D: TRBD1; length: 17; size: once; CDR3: CASSQDSGTGSTGELFF; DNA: TGCGCCAGCAGCCAAGATTCCGGGACAGGGTCCACCGGGGAGCTGTTTTTT
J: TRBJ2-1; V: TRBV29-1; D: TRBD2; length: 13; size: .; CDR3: CSLSGTTYNEQFF; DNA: TGCAGCCTTAGCGGGACAACCTACAATGAGCAGTTCTTC
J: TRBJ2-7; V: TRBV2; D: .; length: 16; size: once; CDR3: CASSSLFTSLPYEQYF; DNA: TGTGCCAGCAGTTCCCTCTTTACTAGCCTCCCTTACGAGCAGTACTTC
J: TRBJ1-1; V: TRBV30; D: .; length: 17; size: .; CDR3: CAWSTFLGMSMNTEAFF; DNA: TGTGCCTGGAGTACATTCCTGGGGATGAGCATGAACACTGAAGCTTTCTTT
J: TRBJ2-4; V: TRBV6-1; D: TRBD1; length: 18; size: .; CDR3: CASSEARDRGLAKNIQYF; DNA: TGTGCCAGCAGTGAAGCTCGGGACAGGGGACTAGCCAAAAACATTCAGTACTTC
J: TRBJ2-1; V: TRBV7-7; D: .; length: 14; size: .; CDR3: CASSSLDSHNEQFF; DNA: TGTGCTAGCAGCTCCCTTGATTCGCACAATGAGCAGTTCTTC
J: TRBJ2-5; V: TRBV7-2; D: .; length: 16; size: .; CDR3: CASSLAREGLGETQYF; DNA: TGTGCCAGCAGCTTAGCGCGGGAAGGGCTTGGGGAGACCCAGTACTTC
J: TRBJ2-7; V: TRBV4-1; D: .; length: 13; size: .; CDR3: CASSQVDAYEQYF; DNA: TGCGCCAGCAGCCAAGTGGACGCCTACGAGCAGTACTTC
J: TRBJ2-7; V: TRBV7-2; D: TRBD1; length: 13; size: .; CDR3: CASSWQTGVEQYF; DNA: TGTGCCAGCAGCTGGCAGACAGGGGTCGAGCAGTACTTC
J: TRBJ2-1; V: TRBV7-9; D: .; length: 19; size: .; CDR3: CASSLKAEYREALRYEQFF; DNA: TGTGCCAGCAGCTTAAAGGCTGAGTACAGAGAAGCCCTCCGATATGAGCAGTTCTTC
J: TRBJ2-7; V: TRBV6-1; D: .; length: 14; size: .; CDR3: CASSEEWPPYEQYF; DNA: TGTGCCAGCAGTGAAGAATGGCCACCCTACGAGCAGTACTTC
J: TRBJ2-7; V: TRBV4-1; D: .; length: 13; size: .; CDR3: CASSQGQAYEQYF; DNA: TGCGCCAGCAGCCAAGGACAGGCGTACGAGCAGTACTTC
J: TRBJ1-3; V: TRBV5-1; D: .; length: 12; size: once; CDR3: CASSGSGNTIYF; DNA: TGCGCCAGCAGCGGGTCTGGAAACACCATATATTTT
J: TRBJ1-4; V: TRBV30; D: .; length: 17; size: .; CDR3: CAWSIQGAPATNEKLFF; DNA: TGTGCCTGGAGTATCCAAGGGGCCCCCGCAACTAATGAAAAACTGTTTTTT
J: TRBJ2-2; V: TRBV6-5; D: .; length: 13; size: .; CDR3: CASSLQNLGELFF; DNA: TGTGCCAGCAGCCTACAGAATCTCGGGGAGCTGTTTTTT
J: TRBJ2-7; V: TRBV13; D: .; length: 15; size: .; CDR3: CASSSRDPVPYEQYF; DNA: TGTGCCAGCAGCAGCCGGGACCCCGTCCCCTACGAGCAGTACTTC
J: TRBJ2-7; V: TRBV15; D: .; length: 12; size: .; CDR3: CATGSGHYEQYF; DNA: TGTGCCACCGGCAGCGGACATTACGAGCAGTACTTC
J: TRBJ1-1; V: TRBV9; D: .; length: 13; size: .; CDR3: CASSVHDGGEAFF; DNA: TGTGCCAGCAGCGTCCATGACGGGGGCGAGGCTTTCTTT
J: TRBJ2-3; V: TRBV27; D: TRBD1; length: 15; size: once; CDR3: CASSYDRAAQDTQYF; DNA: TGTGCCAGCAGTTATGACAGGGCTGCACAAGATACGCAGTATTTT
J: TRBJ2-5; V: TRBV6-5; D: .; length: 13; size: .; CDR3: CASFSEPQETQYF; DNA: TGTGCCAGCTTTAGCGAACCTCAAGAGACCCAGTACTTC
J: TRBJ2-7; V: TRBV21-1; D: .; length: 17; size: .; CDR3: CASSKAPFLSGSGEQYF; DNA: TGTGCCAGCAGCAAAGCGCCTTTTCTTTCAGGTAGCGGCGAGCAGTACTTC
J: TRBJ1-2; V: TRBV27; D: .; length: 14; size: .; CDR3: CASSPLDNNYGYTF; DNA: TGTGCCAGCAGCCCCCTTGACAATAACTATGGCTACACCTTC
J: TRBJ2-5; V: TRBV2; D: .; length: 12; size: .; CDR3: CASSEIEETQYF; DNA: TGTGCCAGCAGTGAAATCGAAGAGACCCAGTACTTC
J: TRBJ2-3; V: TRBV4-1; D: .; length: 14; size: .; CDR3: CASSQVTATDTQYF; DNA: TGCGCCAGCAGCCAAGTAACTGCAACAGATACGCAGTATTTT
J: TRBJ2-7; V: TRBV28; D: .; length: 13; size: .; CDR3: CASSLHSRYEQYF; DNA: TGTGCCAGCAGTTTACATTCGAGATACGAGCAGTACTTC
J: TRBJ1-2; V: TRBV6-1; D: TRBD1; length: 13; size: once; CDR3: CASSDRAGAGYTF; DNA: TGTGCCAGTTCGGACAGGGCCGGAGCCGGCTACACCTTC
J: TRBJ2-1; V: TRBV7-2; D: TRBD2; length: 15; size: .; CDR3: CASTYSGGGYNEQFF; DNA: TGTGCCAGCACCTATAGCGGGGGGGGTTACAATGAGCAGTTCTTC
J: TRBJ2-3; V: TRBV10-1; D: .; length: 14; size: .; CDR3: CASSEWRYTDTQYF; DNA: TGCGCCAGCAGTGAGTGGCGGTACACAGATACGCAGTATTTT
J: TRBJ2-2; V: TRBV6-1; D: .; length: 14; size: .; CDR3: CASSERANTGELFF; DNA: TGTGCCAGCAGTGAGAGAGCGAACACCGGGGAGCTGTTTTTT
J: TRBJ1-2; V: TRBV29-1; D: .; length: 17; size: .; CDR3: CSVRERRSGPSNYGYTF; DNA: TGCAGCGTCCGGGAAAGGCGCAGTGGGCCTTCTAACTATGGCTACACCTTC
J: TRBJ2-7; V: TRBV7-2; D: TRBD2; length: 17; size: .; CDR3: CASSLRAVAGAGNEQYF; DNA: TGTGCCAGCAGCTTACGCGCTGTAGCGGGAGCTGGTAACGAGCAGTACTTC
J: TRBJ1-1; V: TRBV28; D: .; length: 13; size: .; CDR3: CASSLLLDTEAFF; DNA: TGTGCCAGCAGTTTATTGCTAGACACTGAAGCTTTCTTT
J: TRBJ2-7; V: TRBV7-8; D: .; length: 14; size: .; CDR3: CASSLGFGQNEQYF; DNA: TGTGCCAGCAGCTTAGGGTTCGGACAGAACGAGCAGTACTTC
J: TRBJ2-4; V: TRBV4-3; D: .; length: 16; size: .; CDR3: CASSPEGGVAKNIQYF; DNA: TGCGCCAGCAGCCCCGAAGGGGGGGTAGCCAAAAACATTCAGTACTTC
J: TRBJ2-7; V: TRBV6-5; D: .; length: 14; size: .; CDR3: CASSYAVVPYEQYF; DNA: TGTGCCAGCAGTTACGCAGTCGTACCCTACGAGCAGTACTTC
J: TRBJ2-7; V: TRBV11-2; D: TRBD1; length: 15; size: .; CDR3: CASSLPGTGFYEQYF; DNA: TGTGCCAGCAGCTTACCCGGGACAGGGTTCTACGAGCAGTACTTC
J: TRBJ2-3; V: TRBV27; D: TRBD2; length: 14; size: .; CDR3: CASNPSGVTDTQYF; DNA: TGTGCCAGCAATCCTAGCGGGGTTACAGATACGCAGTATTTT
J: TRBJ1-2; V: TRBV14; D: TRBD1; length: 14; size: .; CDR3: CASSQSGTVYGYTF; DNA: TGTGCCAGCAGCCAATCGGGGACAGTCTATGGCTACACCTTC
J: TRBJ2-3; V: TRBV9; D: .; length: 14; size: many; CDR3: CASSVSGKLDTQYF; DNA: TGTGCCAGCAGCGTATCGGGTAAATTGGATACGCAGTATTTT
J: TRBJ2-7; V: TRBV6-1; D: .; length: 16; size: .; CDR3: CASSEDSTVANYEQYF; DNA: TGTGCCAGCAGTGAAGATTCGACTGTCGCGAACTACGAGCAGTACTTC
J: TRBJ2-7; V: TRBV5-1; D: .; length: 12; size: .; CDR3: CASRQESYEQYF; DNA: TGCGCCAGCAGACAGGAGTCCTACGAGCAGTACTTC
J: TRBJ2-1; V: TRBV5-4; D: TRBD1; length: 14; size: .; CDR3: CASSLGQGWNEQFF; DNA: TGTGCCAGCAGCTTAGGACAGGGGTGGAATGAGCAGTTCTTC
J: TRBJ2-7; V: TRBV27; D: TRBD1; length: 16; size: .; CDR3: CASSPSQGVSSYEQYF; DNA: TGTGCCAGCAGTCCGTCACAGGGGGTTAGCTCCTACGAGCAGTACTTC
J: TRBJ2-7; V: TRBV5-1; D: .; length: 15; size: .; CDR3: CASSLVSGTRYEQYF; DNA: TGCGCCAGCAGCTTGGTATCGGGGACCCGGTACGAGCAGTACTTC
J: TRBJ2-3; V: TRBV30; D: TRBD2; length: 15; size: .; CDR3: CAWALAGEGTDTQYF; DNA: TGTGCCTGGGCCTTAGCGGGAGAAGGCACAGATACGCAGTATTTT
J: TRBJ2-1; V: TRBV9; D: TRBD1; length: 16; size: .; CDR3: CASSVAWTGSPNEQFF; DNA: TGTGCCAGCAGCGTAGCTTGGACAGGGTCTCCCAATGAGCAGTTCTTC
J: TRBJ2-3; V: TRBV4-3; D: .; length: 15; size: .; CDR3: CASSQDFPRGDTQYF; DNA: TGCGCCAGCAGCCAAGATTTCCCCCGAGGGGATACGCAGTATTTT
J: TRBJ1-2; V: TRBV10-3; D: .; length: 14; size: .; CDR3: CAISGFGEGYGYTF; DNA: TGTGCCATCAGTGGATTCGGGGAAGGCTATGGCTACACCTTC
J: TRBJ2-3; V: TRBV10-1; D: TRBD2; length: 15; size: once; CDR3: CASSDTSGAADTQYF; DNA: TGCGCCAGCAGTGACACTAGCGGGGCTGCAGATACGCAGTATTTT
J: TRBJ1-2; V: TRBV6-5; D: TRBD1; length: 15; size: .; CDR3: CASSIGTGNNYGYTF; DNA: TGTGCCAGCAGTATCGGGACAGGCAATAACTATGGCTACACCTTC